This TCR beta chain was identified in a study of early T cells in non-severe SARS-CoV-2 infection (dated by TCRdb to 2020 to 2022). Describing the broader study: Bulk RNA from unsorted whole blood was used for TCR sequencing, so alpha and beta chains could not be paired.

Library construction relied on 5' RACE. Sequencing relied on a NextSeq 500. To correct for sequencing error and PCR bias, the TCR library protocol tagged individual cDNA molecules with unique molecular identifiers. Sequencing covered both TCR alpha and beta chains, and within each sample the abundances of alpha and beta sequences were tightly co-correlated. As for the authors' bioinformatics: V gene, J gene and CDR3 annotation of TCR sequences was performed with Decombinator V4. TCRs were defined as expanded if a significant change between any two time points was detected under a Poisson model with p below 0.0001. Abundances of TCRs were expressed as counts per million after normalisation to the total number of TCRs sequenced in each sample. MAIT TCRs were defined by TRAV1-2 paired with TRAJ12, TRAJ20 or TRAJ33, and iNKT TCRs by TRAV10 paired with TRAJ18. VDJdb, accessed 1 November 2021, was searched for CMV, EBV and SARS-CoV-2 annotated TCRs, excluding TCRs annotated for multiple antigens. TCRdb reprocessed the public reads (quality trimming at Q25 with fastp, clone calling with MiXCR) and kept in-frame beta chains. Duplicate CDR3 protein sequences are folded into a single record with the most common DNA and genes. The V and J calls, along with clone size, are taken from TCRdb and not from the paper's own processing. This sample has about 49,000 distinct CDR3 sequences in its table, and 10% to 15% of those were observed once. The top ten clonotypes cover 9.1% of the sample.

CDR1 SQVTM and CDR2 ANQGSEA are derived from the germline V gene. The CDR3 sequence holds 14 residues, the cysteine and phenylalanine included. Just CDR3 DNA is preserved here, 42 bases in frame from base 1. Germline trimming: 7 bases from V, 2 bases from J; junction bases outside gene matches: 6. Findings and caveats that apply to the study as a whole: VDJdb matching was skewed toward anti-spike CD8 responses and likely underestimated virus-specific expansions by missing private and CD4 specificities.

This clonotype was recorded at least ten times. What this receptor recognizes is not known. No qualities accompany the bases; no much larger clone lies one base away. This was a case-control study nested in a cohort of healthcare workers in London, UK, who had nasopharyngeal swab PCR tests and blood samples taken every week. Between 23 and 31 March 2020, the week of the UK lockdown, healthcare workers were enrolled and then followed up weekly for as long as 16 weeks. The sequence was obtained from an adult who was a healthcare worker with PCR-confirmed SARS-CoV-2 infection or an uninfected control (not recorded which). The rearrangement joined TRBV29-1 to TRBJ2-1; 9 bases in between match TRBD2. Material: whole blood. The CDR3 reads as follows: CSGVAGVAYNEQFF. In nucleotide form, the sequence is TGCAGCGGAGTAGCGGGAGTTGCCTACAATGAGCAGTTCTTC.